This T cell receptor (beta chain) was documented in a study of human T cells and chemical hapten exposure. At the level of the study: Investigators sensitized around 2 cm by around 2 cm of upper inner arm skin with 2% DPC.

Time point defined: pre-sensitization, week 0. The treatment denotes: therapeutic diphenylcyclopropenone sensitization with weekly scalp DPC. Worth noting for this clonotype: Its antigen is not identified.

General study results and limits: Sensitizing with DPC caused no change in TCRs above 1 in 1000 frequency. PT1 expanded TCR numbers rose with patch test score.

The germline CDR1 and CDR2 sequences are DFQATT and SNEGSKA (reference sequence). V shed 6 bases and J 2 bases; nucleotides not matched to a gene: 4. The CDR3 covers 12 residues. Individual cDNA molecules in this library carried unique molecular identifiers. MiXCR was run by TCRdb on the RACE reads, yielding one entry per CDR3 protein. The sample has more than 55,000 distinct CDR3 sequences, about 10% seen once; the top ten hold around 4.1%. The receptor's source is a woman aged 40 to 50 with alopecia areata. Some clones in this sample may be carry-over from other donors' samples. The source material was whole blood, sampled in connection with sensitization to the hapten diphenylcyclopropenone (DPC). The chain carries TRBV20-1 and TRBJ2-7, with 7 bases that match TRBD1. The CDR3 region is CSATDRPYEQYF. For the CDR3, the DNA is TGCAGTGCAACGGACAGGCCCTACGAGCAGTACTTC.